This T cell receptor (beta chain) was sequenced for a study of neurological immune-mediated disorders. From the 5' RACE reads, TCRdb called clonotypes with MiXCR, one entry per CDR3 protein. The sample contains 55,000 to 75,000 distinct CDR3 sequences, about 2.5% of which appear only once. Findings and caveats of the study: When the repertoires were grouped phylogenetically, those of 18 of the 34 multiple sclerosis patients came together in a single cluster of related CDR3 sequences, which points to a possible repertoire-level signature. HTLV-1-associated myelopathy had the most TCR clonal expansion, and multiple sclerosis had the least, less than healthy controls. The multiple sclerosis repertoire cluster lacked an association with any feature, whether clinical or MRI.

This clonotype has a count of ten or more. Antigen unknown. The V gene end was trimmed by 5 bases and the J gene end by 7 bases; junction bases not matched to a gene: 4. The V gene's germline CDR1 is MGHDK and CDR2 SYGVNS. The CDR3 consists of 12 residues. What was sequenced was PBMCs. The source of this sequence is a man aged 50-60 years with multiple sclerosis. The gene calls are TRBV25-1 and TRBJ2-5; 7 bases match TRBD2. The CDR3 nucleotides read TGTGCCAGCAGTTCCCCGGGAGGGACCCAGTACTTC. Protein product: CASSSPGGTQYF.